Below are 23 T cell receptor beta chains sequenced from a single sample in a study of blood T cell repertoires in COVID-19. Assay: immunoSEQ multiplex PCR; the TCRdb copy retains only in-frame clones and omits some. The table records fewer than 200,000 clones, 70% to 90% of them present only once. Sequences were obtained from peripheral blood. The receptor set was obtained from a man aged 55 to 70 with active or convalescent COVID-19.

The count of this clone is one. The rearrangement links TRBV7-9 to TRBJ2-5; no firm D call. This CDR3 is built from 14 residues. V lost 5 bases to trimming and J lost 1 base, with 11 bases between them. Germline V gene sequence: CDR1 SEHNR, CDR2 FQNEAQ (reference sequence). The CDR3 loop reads CASSRSVSQETQYF. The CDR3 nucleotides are TGTGCCAGCAGCCGCAGCGTCAGCCAAGAGACCCAGTACTTC.

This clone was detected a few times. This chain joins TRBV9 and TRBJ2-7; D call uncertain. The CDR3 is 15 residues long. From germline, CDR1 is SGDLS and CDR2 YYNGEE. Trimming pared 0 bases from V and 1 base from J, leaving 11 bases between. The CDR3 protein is CASSVASMPSYEQYF. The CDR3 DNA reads TGTGCCAGCAGCGTAGCCTCTATGCCGTCCTACGAGCAGTACTTC.

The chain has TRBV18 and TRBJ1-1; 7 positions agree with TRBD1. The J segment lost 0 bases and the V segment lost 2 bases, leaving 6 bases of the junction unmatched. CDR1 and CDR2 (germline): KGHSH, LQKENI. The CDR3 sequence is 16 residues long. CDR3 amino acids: CASSPRGGQLNTEAFF. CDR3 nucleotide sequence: TGTGCCAGCTCACCAAGAGGGGGACAGTTGAACACTGAAGCTTTCTTT.

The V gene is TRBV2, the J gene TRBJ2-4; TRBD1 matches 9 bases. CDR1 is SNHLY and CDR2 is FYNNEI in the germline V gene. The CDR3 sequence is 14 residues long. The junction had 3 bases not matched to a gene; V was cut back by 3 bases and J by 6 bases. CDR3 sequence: CASSEQTGGNIQYF. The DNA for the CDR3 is TGTGCCAGCAGTGAGCAGACAGGGGGAAACATTCAGTACTTC.

DNA of the CDR3: TGTGCCAGCAGTTCCCCACAGGGCACCACTGAAGCTTTCTTT. This translates into CASSSPQGTTEAFF. The chain employs TRBV27 and TRBJ1-1; the D gene is possibly TRBD1 (6 bases). The germline V gene encodes CDR1 MNHEY and CDR2 SMNVEV (reference sequence). V was clipped by 4 bases and J by 4 bases, with 13 bases between them. The CDR3 is made up of 14 amino acids.

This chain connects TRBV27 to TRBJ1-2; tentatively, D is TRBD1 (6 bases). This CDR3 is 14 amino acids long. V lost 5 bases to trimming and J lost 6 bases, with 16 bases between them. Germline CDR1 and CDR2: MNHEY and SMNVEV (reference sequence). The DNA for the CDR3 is TGTGCCAGCAGTCCGGAGTACAGGGTTCATGGCTACACCTTC. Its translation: CASSPEYRVHGYTF.

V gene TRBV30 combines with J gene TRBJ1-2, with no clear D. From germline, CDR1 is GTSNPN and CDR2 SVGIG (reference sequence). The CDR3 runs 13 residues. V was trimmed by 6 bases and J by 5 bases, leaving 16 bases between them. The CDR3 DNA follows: TGTGCCTGCCTTATTGCCCCACTTTATGGCTACACCTTC. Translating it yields CACLIAPLYGYTF.

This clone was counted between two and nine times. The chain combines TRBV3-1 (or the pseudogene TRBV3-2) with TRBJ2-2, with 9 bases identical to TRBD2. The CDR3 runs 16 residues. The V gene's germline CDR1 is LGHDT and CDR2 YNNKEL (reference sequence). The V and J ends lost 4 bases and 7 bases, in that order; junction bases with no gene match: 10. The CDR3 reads CASSPAGGEAGGELFF. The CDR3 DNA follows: TGTGCCAGCAGCCCAGCGGGGGGCGAAGCTGGCGGGGAGCTGTTTTTT.

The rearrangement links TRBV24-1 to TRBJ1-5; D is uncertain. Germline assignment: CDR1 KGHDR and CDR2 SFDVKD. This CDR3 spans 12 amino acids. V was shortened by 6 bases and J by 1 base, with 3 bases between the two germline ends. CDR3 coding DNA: TGTGCCACCAGTTTAAGCAATCAGCCCCAGCATTTT. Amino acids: CATSLSNQPQHF.

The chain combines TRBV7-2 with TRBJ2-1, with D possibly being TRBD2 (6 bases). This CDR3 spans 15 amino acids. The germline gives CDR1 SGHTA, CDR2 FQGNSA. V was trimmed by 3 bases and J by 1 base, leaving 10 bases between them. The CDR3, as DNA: TGTGCCAGCAGCTTGATCGCGGGGTCCTACAATGAGCAGTTCTTC. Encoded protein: CASSLIAGSYNEQFF.

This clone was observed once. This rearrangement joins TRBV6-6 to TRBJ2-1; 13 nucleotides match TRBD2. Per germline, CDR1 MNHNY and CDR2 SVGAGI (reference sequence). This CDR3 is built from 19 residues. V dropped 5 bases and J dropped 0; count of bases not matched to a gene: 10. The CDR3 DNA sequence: TGTGCCAGCAGTCTCAAGGTGACTAGCGGGGGGAGCTCCTACAATGAGCAGTTCTTC. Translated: CASSLKVTSGGSSYNEQFF.

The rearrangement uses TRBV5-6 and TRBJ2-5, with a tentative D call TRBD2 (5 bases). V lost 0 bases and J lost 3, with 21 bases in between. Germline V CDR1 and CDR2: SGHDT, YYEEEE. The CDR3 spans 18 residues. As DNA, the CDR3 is TGTGCCAGCAGCTTGGAAAACACCTTGGGCGGGTCCAAAGAGACCCAGTACTTC. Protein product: CASSLENTLGGSKETQYF.

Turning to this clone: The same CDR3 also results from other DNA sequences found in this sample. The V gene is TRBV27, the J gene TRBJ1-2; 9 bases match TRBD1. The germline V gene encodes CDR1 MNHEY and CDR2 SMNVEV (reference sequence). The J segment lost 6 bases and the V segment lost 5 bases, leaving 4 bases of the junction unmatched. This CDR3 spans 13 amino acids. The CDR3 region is CASSPGTGNGYTF. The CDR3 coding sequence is TGTGCCAGCAGTCCGGGGACAGGGAATGGCTACACCTTC.

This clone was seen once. The CDR3 DNA sequence: TGTGCCAGCACGGGACAGGGGAATGGCTACACCTTC. Its translation is CASTGQGNGYTF. The rearrangement uses TRBV18 and TRBJ1-2; 10 bases match TRBD1. The CDR3 is made up of 12 amino acids. V trimming: 8 bases; J trimming: 6 bases; junction bases outside the gene matches: 3. Germline CDR1 and CDR2: KGHSH and LQKENI. Variable domain in full (rest from reference TRBV18 and TRBJ1-2): NAGVMQNPRHLVRRRGQEARLRCSPMKGHSHVYWYRQLPEEGLKFMVYLQKENIIDESGMPKERFSAEFPKEGPSILRIQQVVRGDSAAYFCASTGQGNGYTFGSGTRLTVV.

Here the CDR3 DNA reads TGTGCCGGGTCTTCTAGCGGGGGGGCCGGAGATACGCAGTATTTT. Translating gives CAGSSSGGAGDTQYF. This chain links TRBV30 with TRBJ2-3; 12 bases agree with TRBD2. Germline CDR1 reads GTSNPN; CDR2 reads SVGIG (reference sequence). The CDR3 consists of 15 residues. V was pared by 8 bases and J by 5 bases, with 11 bases of the junction left unmatched.

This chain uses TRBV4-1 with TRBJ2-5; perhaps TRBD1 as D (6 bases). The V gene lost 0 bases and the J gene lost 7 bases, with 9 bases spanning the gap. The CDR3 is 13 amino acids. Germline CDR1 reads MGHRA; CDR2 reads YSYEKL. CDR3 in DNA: TGCGCCAGCAGCCAAGACCTACAGGGGACCCAGTACTTC. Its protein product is CASSQDLQGTQYF.

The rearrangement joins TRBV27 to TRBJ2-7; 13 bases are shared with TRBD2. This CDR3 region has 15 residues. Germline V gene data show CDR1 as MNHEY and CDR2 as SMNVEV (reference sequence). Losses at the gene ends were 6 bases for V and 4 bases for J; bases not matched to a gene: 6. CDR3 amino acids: CASSSRTSGGYEQYF. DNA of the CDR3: TGTGCCAGCAGCTCCAGGACTAGCGGGGGTTACGAGCAGTACTTC.

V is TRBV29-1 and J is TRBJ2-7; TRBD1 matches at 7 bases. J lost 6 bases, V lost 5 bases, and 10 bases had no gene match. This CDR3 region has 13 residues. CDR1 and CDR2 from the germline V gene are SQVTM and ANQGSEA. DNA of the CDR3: TGCAGCGTTAGATACAGGGGAGAAGGCGAGCAGTACTTC. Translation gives CSVRYRGEGEQYF.

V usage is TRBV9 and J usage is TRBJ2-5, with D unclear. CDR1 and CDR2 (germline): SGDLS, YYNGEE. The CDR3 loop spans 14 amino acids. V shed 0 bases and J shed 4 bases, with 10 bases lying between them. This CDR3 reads CASSVDLPGETQYF. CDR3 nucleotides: TGTGCCAGCAGCGTAGACCTCCCCGGAGAGACCCAGTACTTC.

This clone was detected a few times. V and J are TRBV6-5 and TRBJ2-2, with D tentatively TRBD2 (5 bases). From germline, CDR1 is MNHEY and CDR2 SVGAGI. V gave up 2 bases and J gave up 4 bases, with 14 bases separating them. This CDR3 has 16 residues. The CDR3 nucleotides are TGTGCCAGCAGTTACGCTCGAGGGTGGGCCACCGGGGAGCTGTTTTTT. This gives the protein CASSYARGWATGELFF.

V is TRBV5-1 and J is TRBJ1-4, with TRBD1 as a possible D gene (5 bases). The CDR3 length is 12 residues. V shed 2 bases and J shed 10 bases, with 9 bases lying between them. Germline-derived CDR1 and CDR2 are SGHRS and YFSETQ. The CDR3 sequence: CASSFDRGKLFF. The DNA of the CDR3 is TGCGCCAGCAGCTTTGATAGGGGAAAACTGTTTTTT.

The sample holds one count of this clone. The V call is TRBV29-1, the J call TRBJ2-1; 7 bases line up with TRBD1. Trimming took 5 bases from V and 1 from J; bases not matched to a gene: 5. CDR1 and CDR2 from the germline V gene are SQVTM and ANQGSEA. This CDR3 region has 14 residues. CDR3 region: CSVPRGQSYNEQFF. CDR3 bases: TGCAGCGTTCCTCGGGGACAGTCCTACAATGAGCAGTTCTTC.

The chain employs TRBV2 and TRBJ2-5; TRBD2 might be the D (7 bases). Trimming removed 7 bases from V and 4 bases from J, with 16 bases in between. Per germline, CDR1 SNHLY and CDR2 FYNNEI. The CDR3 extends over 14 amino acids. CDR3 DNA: TGTGCCAGCACTCAGGGAGGGGGGATAGAGACCCAGTACTTC. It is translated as CASTQGGGIETQYF.